The 16 T cell receptor beta chains below were found in one sample sequenced in a study of lymphopenia after photon versus proton radiotherapy. Assay used: immunoSEQ multiplex PCR; TCRdb lists only in-frame clones, some missing. In the table there are about 30,000 clones, roughly 94% of which are singletons. The sample was peripheral blood, taken from a patient treated with photon-based radiotherapy. The receptor source for this set is a woman aged 50 to 60 with cholangiocarcinoma.

The chain has TRBV27 and TRBJ1-2; 8 nucleotides agree with TRBD1. Germline CDR1 is MNHEY and CDR2 is SMNVEV (reference sequence). The CDR3 is 15 amino acids. V was clipped by 4 bases and J by 4 bases; unmatched bases: 8. The CDR3 reads CASSSHRDRSYGYTF. The CDR3 DNA sequence: TGTGCCAGCAGTTCCCACCGGGACAGGAGCTATGGCTACACCTTC.

The chain combines TRBV4-3 with TRBJ2-3, with D perhaps TRBD2 (5 bases). The V end lost 3 bases, the J end lost 6 bases, and 22 bases lay between the germline ends. There are 17 residues in the CDR3. Germline V gives CDR1 LGHNA, CDR2 YSLEER. CDR3 protein: CASSQGTGRLASDTQYF. The CDR3 DNA reads TGCGCCAGCAGCCAGGGTACCGGTAGGCTAGCATCGGATACGCAGTATTTT.

The rearrangement uses TRBV25-1 and TRBJ1-2; D is unresolved. CDR1 is MGHDK, CDR2 SYGVNS, per germline. This CDR3 spans 13 amino acids. V lost 1 base and J 7 bases, leaving 10 bases between the germline ends. CDR3 protein: CASSESGRLGYTF. CDR3 DNA: TGTGCCAGCAGTGAATCAGGCAGGCTTGGCTACACCTTC.

The CDR3 coding sequence is TGTGCCAGCAGCTTCCGGGACAGGGGACGAAGAGCTTTCTTT. Its translation: CASSFRDRGRRAFF. This chain uses TRBV7-9 with TRBJ1-1; 10 nucleotides align to TRBD1. CDR3 length equals 14 residues. V shed 3 bases and J 10 bases; nucleotides not matched to a gene: 8. From germline, CDR1 is SEHNR and CDR2 FQNEAQ (reference sequence). Drawing the rest from reference TRBV7-9 and TRBJ1-1, the complete variable domain is DTGVSQNPRHKITKRGQNVTFRCDPISEHNRLYWYRQTLGQGPEFLTYFQNEAQLEKSRLLSDRFSAERPKGSFSTLEIQRTEQGDSAMYLCASSFRDRGRRAFFGQGTRLTVV.

The chain is built from TRBV25-1 and TRBJ2-7; D unclear. The V end was cut by 4 bases, the J end by 7 bases, with 26 bases between. CDR1 and CDR2 from the germline V gene are MGHDK and SYGVNS. This CDR3 region has 17 residues. DNA for the CDR3: TGTGCCAGCAGTGCAGCCCGAATCTCCCCCTCCTCGTGGGAGCAGTACTTC. The encoded protein is CASSAARISPSSWEQYF.

This chain links TRBV11-2 with TRBJ1-6, with D maybe TRBD1 (5 bases). CDR3 length equals 15 residues. Trimming removed 2 bases from V and 7 bases from J, with 12 bases in between. The germline CDR1 and CDR2 sequences are SGHAT and FQNNGV. CDR3 DNA: TGTGCCAGCAGCTTATGGGACTGGCGGAATTCACCCCTCCACTTT. Its protein is CASSLWDWRNSPLHF.

The V gene is TRBV27, the J gene TRBJ2-6, with D uncertain. Germline CDR1 is MNHEY and CDR2 is SMNVEV (reference sequence). Between the trimmed V and J ends, which lost 6 bases and 10 bases, there was a span of 13 bases. CDR3 length: 13 amino acids. For the CDR3, the DNA is TGTGCCAGCAGCAGAGGTTTATCAAACGTCCTGACTTTC. Translating it yields CASSRGLSNVLTF.

The V call is TRBV6-1, the J call TRBJ1-6; D gene ambiguous. The CDR3 totals 16 residues. The V gene's germline CDR1 is MNHNS and CDR2 SASEGT. V lost 4 bases, J lost 6 bases, and 16 bases lay in between. This CDR3 reads CASSGLGKTFNSPLHF. The CDR3 DNA reads as TGTGCCAGCAGTGGCCTGGGGAAGACCTTTAATTCACCCCTCCACTTT.

As DNA, the CDR3 is TGTGCCAGCATCCGGACCCCTGACACTGAAGCTTTCTTT. Amino acids: CASIRTPDTEAFF. The rearrangement links TRBV5-8 to TRBJ1-1; D gene unclear. CDR3 length equals 13 residues. In germline, CDR1 is SGHTS, CDR2 YDEGEE. Trimming cost V 6 bases and J 3 bases, with 12 bases left between them.

The chain recombines TRBV5-1 with TRBJ2-5, with a weak D call TRBD1 (5 bases). The CDR3 totals 18 residues. With 5 bases removed from V and 1 base from J, the gap between germline ends came to 24 bases. In germline, CDR1 is SGHRS, CDR2 YFSETQ. The CDR3 sequence: CASRPQGASRPSQETQYF. The CDR3 DNA is TGCGCCAGCAGGCCCCAAGGGGCGAGCCGACCTTCCCAAGAGACCCAGTACTTC.

The chain couples TRBV6-1 to TRBJ2-2; no clear D. The CDR3 sequence is 15 residues long. V lost 4 bases and J lost 2, with 11 bases in between. The germline CDR1 and CDR2 sequences are MNHNS and SASEGT. The CDR3 region is CASSGPVLNTGELFF. The CDR3 nucleotides read TGTGCCAGCAGTGGTCCAGTCCTCAACACCGGGGAGCTGTTTTTT.

This rearrangement joins TRBV4-3 to TRBJ1-2, with D perhaps TRBD1 (6 bases). This CDR3 comprises 15 residues. V was shortened by 0 bases and J by 4 bases, with 12 bases between the two germline ends. CDR1 is LGHNA and CDR2 is YSLEER in the germline V gene. CDR3 sequence (DNA): TGCGCCAGCAGCCAAGAGAATGGGGGCTCCTATGGCTACACCTTC. As protein: CASSQENGGSYGYTF.

CDR3 in amino acids: CASSLGVDEQFF. CDR3 nucleotide sequence: TGTGCCAGCAGCTTAGGTGTCGATGAGCAGTTCTTC. The V gene is TRBV7-2, the J gene TRBJ2-1, with D unresolved. V was cut by 1 base and J by 8 bases, with 6 bases left in between. This CDR3 has 12 amino acids. Germline CDR1 SGHTA, CDR2 FQGNSA. Using reference TRBV7-2 and TRBJ2-1 for the parts outside the CDR3, the full variable domain is GAGVSQSPSNKVTEKGKDVELRCDPISGHTALYWYRQSLGQGLEFLIYFQGNSAPDKSGLPSDRFSAERTGGSVSTLTIQRTQQEDSAVYLCASSLGVDEQFFGPGTRLTVL.

V is TRBV7-9 and J is TRBJ1-1; 9 nucleotides match TRBD1. J gave up 5 bases and V 5 bases, and 12 bases lay outside the gene matches. This CDR3 has 16 amino acids. Germline V gene lookup returns CDR1 SEHNR and CDR2 FQNEAQ (reference sequence). The CDR3 region is CASSDKDRGRWTEAFF. CDR3 DNA sequence: TGTGCCAGCAGCGATAAGGACAGGGGAAGGTGGACTGAAGCTTTCTTT. Combining the CDR3 with reference TRBV7-9 and TRBJ1-1 gives the whole variable domain DTGVSQNPRHKITKRGQNVTFRCDPISEHNRLYWYRQTLGQGPEFLTYFQNEAQLEKSRLLSDRFSAERPKGSFSTLEIQRTEQGDSAMYLCASSDKDRGRWTEAFFGQGTRLTVV.

The chain uses TRBV11-2 and TRBJ2-1; no clear D gene. V lost 1 base and J lost 8, with 3 bases in between. CDR1 and CDR2 from the germline V gene are SGHAT and FQNNGV. The CDR3 sequence is 11 residues long. The CDR3 DNA reads TGTGCCAGCAGCTTAGGCTATGAGCAGTTCTTC. It specifies CASSLGYEQFF.

This chain joins TRBV7-9 and TRBJ1-4; D is possibly TRBD1 (6 bases). The V gene's germline CDR1 is SEHNR and CDR2 FQNEAQ (reference sequence). This CDR3 contains 17 residues. Trimming removed 5 bases from V and 0 bases from J, with 16 bases in between. The CDR3 DNA follows: TGTGCCAGCAGCCCCGGACAGACGAGTACAACTAATGAAAAACTGTTTTTT. It codes for CASSPGQTSTTNEKLFF.